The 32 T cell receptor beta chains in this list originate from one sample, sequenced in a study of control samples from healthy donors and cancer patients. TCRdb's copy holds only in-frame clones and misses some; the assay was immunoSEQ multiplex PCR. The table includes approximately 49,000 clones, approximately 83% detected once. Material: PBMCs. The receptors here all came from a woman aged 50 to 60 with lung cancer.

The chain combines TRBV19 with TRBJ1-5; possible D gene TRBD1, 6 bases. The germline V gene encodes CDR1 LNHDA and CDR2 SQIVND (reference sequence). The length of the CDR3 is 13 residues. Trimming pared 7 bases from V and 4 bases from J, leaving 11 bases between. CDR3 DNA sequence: TGTGCCAGTAATTGGCAGGGGAATCAGCCCCAGCATTTT. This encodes CASNWQGNQPQHF. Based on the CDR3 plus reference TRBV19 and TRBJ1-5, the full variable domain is DGGITQSPKYLFRKEGQNVTLSCEQNLNHDAMYWYRQDPGQGLRLIYYSQIVNDFQKGDIAEGYSVSREKKESFPLTVTSAQKNPTAFYLCASNWQGNQPQHFGDGTRLSIL.

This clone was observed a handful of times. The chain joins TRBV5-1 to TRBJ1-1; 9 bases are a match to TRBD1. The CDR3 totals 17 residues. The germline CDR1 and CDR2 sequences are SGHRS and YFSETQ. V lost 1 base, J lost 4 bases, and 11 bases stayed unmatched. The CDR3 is CASSLKTGGRDGTEAFF. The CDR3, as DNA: TGCGCCAGCAGCTTGAAAACAGGGGGCAGAGACGGCACTGAAGCTTTCTTT.

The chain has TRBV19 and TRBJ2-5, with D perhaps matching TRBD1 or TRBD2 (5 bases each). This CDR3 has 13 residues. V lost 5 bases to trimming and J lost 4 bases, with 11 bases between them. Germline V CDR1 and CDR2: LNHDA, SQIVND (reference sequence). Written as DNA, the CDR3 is TGTGCCAGTAGTGGGGACGGAGGAGAGACCCAGTACTTC. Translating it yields CASSGDGGETQYF.

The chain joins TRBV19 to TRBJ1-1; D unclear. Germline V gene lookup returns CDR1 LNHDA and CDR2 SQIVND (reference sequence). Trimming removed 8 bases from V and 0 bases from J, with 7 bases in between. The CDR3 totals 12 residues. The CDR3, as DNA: TGTGCCAGTTCGACACTGAACACTGAAGCTTTCTTT. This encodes CASSTLNTEAFF.

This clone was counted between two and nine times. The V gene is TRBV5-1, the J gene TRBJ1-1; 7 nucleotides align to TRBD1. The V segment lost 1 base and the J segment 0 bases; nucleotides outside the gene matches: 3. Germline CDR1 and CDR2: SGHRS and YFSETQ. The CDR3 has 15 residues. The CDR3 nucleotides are TGCGCCAGCAGCTTGCAGGGGGACATGAACACTGAAGCTTTCTTT. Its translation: CASSLQGDMNTEAFF.

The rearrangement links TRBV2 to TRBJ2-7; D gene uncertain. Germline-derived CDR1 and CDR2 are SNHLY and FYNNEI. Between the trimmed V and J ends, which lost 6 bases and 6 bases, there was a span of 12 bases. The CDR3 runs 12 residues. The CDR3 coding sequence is TGTGCCAGCAGCGAACGGGTAGGCGAGCAGTACTTC. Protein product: CASSERVGEQYF. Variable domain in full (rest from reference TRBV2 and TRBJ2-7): EPEVTQTPSHQVTQMGQEVILRCVPISNHLYFYWYRQILGQKVEFLVSFYNNEISEKSEIFDDQFSVERPDGSNFTLKIRSTKLEDSAMYFCASSERVGEQYFGPGTRLTVT.

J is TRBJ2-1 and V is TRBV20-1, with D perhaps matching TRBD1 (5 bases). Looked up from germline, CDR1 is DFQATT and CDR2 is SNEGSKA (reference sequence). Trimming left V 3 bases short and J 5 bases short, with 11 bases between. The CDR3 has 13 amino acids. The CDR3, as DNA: TGCAGTGCTAGTGGGCTAGGGGACAATGAGCAGTTCTTC. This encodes CSASGLGDNEQFF.

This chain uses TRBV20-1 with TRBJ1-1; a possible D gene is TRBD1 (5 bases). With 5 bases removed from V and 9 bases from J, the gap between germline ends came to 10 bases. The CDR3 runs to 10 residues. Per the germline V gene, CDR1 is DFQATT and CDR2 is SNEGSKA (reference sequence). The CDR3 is CSASGPQAFF. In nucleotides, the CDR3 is TGCAGTGCTTCGGGACCTCAAGCTTTCTTT.

CDR3 loop: CASSFRTVQETQYF. CDR3 nucleotides: TGTGCCAGCTCCTTCAGGACAGTACAAGAGACCCAGTACTTC. The chain joins TRBV6-5 to TRBJ2-5; D perhaps matches TRBD1 (6 bases). With 8 bases removed from V and 2 bases from J, the gap between germline ends came to 15 bases. This CDR3 comprises 14 residues. The germline CDR1 and CDR2 sequences are MNHEY and SVGAGI.

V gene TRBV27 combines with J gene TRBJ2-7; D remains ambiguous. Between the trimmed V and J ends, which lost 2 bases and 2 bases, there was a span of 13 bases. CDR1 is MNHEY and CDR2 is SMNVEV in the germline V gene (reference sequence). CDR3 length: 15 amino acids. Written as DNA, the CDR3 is TGTGCCAGCAGTTTAGGACGGCACACGACCTACGAGCAGTACTTC. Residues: CASSLGRHTTYEQYF.

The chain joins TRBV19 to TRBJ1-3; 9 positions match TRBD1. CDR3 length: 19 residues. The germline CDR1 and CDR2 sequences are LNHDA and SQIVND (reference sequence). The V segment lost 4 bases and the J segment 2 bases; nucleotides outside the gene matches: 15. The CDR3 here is CASSTSSIPGQGTGNTIYF. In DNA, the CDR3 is TGTGCCAGTAGTACCTCCTCGATCCCGGGACAGGGTACTGGAAACACCATATATTTT.

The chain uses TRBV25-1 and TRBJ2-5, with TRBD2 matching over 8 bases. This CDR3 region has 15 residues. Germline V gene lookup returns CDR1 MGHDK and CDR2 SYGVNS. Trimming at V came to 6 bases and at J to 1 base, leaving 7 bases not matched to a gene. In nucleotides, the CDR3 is TGTGCCAGCAGCCTCCCAGGGACTAGCCAAGAGACCCAGTACTTC. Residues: CASSLPGTSQETQYF.

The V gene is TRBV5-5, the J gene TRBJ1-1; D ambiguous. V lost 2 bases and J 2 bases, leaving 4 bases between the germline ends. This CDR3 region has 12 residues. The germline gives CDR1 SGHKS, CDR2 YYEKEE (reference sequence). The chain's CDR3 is CASSFGNTEAFF. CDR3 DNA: TGTGCCAGCAGCTTCGGAAACACTGAAGCTTTCTTT.

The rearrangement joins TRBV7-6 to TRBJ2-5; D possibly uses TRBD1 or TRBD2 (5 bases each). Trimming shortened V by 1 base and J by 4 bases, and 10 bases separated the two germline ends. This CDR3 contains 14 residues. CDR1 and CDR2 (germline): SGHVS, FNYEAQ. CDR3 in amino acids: CASSLGGNLETQYF. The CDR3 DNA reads TGTGCCAGCAGCTTAGGGGGGAACTTAGAGACCCAGTACTTC. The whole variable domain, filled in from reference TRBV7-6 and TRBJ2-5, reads GAGVSQSPRYKVTKRGQDVALRCDPISGHVSLYWYRQALGQGPEFLTYFNYEAQQDKSGLPNDRFSAERPEGSISTLTIQRTEQRDSAMYRCASSLGGNLETQYFGPGTRLLVL.

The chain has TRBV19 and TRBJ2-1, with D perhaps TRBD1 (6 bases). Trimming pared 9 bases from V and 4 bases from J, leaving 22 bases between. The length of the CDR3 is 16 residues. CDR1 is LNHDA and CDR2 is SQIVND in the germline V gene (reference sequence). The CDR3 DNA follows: TGTGCCAGCAGACGTTCGGGACACAAAGCTTACAATGAGCAGTTCTTC. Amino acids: CASRRSGHKAYNEQFF. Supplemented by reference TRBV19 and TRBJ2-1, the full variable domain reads DGGITQSPKYLFRKEGQNVTLSCEQNLNHDAMYWYRQDPGQGLRLIYYSQIVNDFQKGDIAEGYSVSREKKESFPLTVTSAQKNPTAFYLCASRRSGHKAYNEQFFGPGTRLTVL.

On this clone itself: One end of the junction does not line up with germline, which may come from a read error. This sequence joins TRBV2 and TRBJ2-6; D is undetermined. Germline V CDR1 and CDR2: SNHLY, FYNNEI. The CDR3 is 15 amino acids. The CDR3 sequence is CASGEQFSGANVLTF. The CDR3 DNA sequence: TGTGCCAGCGGTGAACAGTTCTCTGGGGCCAACGTCCTGACTTTC.

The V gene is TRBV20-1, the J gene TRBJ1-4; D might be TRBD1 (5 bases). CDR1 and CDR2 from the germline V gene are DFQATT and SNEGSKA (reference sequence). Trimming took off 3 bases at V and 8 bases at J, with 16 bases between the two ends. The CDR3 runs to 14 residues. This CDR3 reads CSASRHSGGEKLFF. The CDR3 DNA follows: TGCAGTGCTAGTCGACACAGCGGGGGGGAAAAACTGTTTTTT.

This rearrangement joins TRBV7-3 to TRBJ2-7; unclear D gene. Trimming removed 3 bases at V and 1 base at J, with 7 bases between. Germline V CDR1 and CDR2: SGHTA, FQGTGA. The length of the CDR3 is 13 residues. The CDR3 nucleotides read TGTGCCAGCAGCTTCTCTCCGTCCTACGAGCAGTACTTC. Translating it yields CASSFSPSYEQYF.

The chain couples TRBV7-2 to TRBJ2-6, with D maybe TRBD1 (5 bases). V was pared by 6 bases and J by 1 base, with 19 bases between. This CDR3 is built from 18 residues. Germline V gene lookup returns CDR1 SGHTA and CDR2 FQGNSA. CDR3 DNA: TGTGCCAGCAGAGGCCCAGGGAACGCAGTATCTGGGGCCAACGTCCTGACTTTC. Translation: CASRGPGNAVSGANVLTF.

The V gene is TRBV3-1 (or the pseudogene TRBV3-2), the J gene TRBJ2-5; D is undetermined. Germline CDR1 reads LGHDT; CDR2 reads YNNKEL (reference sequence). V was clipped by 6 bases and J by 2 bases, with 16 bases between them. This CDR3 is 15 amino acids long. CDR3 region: CASSQSSGPQETQYF. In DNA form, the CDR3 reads TGTGCCAGCAGTCAATCTAGTGGGCCTCAAGAGACCCAGTACTTC.

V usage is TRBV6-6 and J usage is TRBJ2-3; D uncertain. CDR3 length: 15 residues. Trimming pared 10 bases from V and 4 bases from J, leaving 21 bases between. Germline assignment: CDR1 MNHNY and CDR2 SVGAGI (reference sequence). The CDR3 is CATYDARGRADTQYF. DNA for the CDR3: TGTGCCACTTACGACGCGCGTGGCCGCGCAGATACGCAGTATTTT.

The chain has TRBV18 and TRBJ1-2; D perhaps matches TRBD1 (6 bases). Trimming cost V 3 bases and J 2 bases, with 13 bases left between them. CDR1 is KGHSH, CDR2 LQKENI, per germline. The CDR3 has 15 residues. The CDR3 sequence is CASSPVPRGNYGYTF. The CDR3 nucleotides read TGTGCCAGCTCACCCGTCCCCAGGGGAAACTATGGCTACACCTTC. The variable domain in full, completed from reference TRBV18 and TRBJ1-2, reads NAGVMQNPRHLVRRRGQEARLRCSPMKGHSHVYWYRQLPEEGLKFMVYLQKENIIDESGMPKERFSAEFPKEGPSILRIQQVVRGDSAAYFCASSPVPRGNYGYTFGSGTRLTVV.

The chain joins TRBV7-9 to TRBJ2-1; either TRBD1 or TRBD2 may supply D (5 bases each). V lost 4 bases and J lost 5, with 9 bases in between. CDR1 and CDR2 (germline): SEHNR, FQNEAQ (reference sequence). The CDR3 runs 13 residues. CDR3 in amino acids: CASSSGPNNEQFF. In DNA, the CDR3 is TGTGCCAGCAGCTCGGGACCGAACAATGAGCAGTTCTTC.

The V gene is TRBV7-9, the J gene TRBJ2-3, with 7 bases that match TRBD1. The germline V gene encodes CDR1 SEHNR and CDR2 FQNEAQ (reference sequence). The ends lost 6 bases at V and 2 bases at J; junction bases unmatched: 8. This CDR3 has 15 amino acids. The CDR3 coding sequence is TGTGCCAGCAGTTATGACAGGGACCCCACAGATACGCAGTATTTT. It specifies CASSYDRDPTDTQYF. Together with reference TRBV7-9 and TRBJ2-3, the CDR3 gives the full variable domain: DTGVSQNPRHKITKRGQNVTFRCDPISEHNRLYWYRQTLGQGPEFLTYFQNEAQLEKSRLLSDRFSAERPKGSFSTLEIQRTEQGDSAMYLCASSYDRDPTDTQYFGPGTRLTVL.

The CDR3 coding sequence is TGTGCCAGCAGTGCCTCTCCTGTTAGCAATCAGCCCCAGCATTTT. It encodes CASSASPVSNQPQHF. V and J are TRBV2 and TRBJ1-5; D call uncertain. Trimming took 4 bases from V and 0 from J, leaving 10 bases between them. Germline V gene lookup returns CDR1 SNHLY and CDR2 FYNNEI. The CDR3 runs 15 residues. The full variable domain, in which reference TRBV2 and TRBJ1-5 provide the parts outside the CDR3, is EPEVTQTPSHQVTQMGQEVILRCVPISNHLYFYWYRQILGQKVEFLVSFYNNEISEKSEIFDDQFSVERPDGSNFTLKIRSTKLEDSAMYFCASSASPVSNQPQHFGDGTRLSIL.

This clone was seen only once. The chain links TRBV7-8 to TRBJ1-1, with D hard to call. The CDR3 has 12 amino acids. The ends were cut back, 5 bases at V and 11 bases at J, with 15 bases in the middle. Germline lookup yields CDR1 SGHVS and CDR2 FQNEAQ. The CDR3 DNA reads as TGTGCCAGCAGCCAGGAGGCGAAGGGCGCTTTCTTT. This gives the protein CASSQEAKGAFF.

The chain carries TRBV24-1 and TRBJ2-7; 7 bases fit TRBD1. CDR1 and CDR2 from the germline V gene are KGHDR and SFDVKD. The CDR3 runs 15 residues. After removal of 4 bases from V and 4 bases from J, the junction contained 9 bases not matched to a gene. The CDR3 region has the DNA TGTGCCACCAGTGACCGACAGGGTGGGAGATACGAGCAGTACTTC. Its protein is CATSDRQGGRYEQYF.

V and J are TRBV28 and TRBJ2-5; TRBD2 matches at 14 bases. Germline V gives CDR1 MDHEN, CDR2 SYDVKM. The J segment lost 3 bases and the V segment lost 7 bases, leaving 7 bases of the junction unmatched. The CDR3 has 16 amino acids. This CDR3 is CASMTSGGAWEETQYF. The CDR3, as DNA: TGTGCCAGCATGACTAGCGGGGGGGCCTGGGAAGAGACCCAGTACTTC.

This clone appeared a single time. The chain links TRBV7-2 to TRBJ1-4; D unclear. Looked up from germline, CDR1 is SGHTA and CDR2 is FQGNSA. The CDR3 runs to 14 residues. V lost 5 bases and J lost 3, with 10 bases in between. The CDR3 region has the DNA TGTGCCAGCAGCCTTACACCGTCTAATGAAAAACTGTTTTTT. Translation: CASSLTPSNEKLFF.

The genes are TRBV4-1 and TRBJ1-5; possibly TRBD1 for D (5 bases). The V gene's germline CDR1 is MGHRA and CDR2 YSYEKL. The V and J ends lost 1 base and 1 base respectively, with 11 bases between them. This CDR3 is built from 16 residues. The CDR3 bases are TGCGCCAGCAGCCAAGTGCACAGGACCAGCAATCAGCCCCAGCATTTT. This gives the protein CASSQVHRTSNQPQHF.

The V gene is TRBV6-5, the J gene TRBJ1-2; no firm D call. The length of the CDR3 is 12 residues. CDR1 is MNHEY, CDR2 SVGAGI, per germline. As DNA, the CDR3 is TGTGCGGCGGTGGAGGGTAACTATGGCTACACCTTC. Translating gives CAAVEGNYGYTF.

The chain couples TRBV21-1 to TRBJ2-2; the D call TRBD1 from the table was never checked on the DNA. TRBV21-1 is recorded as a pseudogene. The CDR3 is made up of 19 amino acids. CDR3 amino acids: CASSKCTSGGQGRTGELFF. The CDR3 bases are TGTGCCAGCAGCAAATGTACCTCCGGGGGACAGGGTAGGACCGGGGAGCTGTTTTTT.